Detailed here is one TCR beta chain. The CDR3 extends over 14 amino acids. Trimming removed 5 bases at V and 4 bases at J, with 11 bases between. CDR1 is LNHDA, CDR2 SQIVND, per germline (reference sequence). This sample is drawn from a study of blood T cell repertoires in COVID-19. Recovery among Cohort 3 donors was established by two negative PCRs, clearance, or symptom resolution. Generated by immunoSEQ multiplex PCR, the TCRdb table keeps only in-frame clones and is missing some. This table holds some 530,000 clones, 88% found once. This sequence was found in a woman aged 55-69 years who had recovered from COVID-19. This chain uses TRBV19 with TRBJ1-4; D gene ambiguous. What was sequenced was PBMCs or T cells enriched from blood (not recorded which). Here the CDR3 reads CASSPTVSNEKLFF. In nucleotides, the CDR3 is TGTGCCAGTAGTCCAACCGTCAGTAATGAAAAACTGTTTTTT.